The 17 T cell receptor beta chains listed next were all sequenced from one sample in a study of CD8 T cells in Susac syndrome. Reverse transcription of about 0.5 to 1 ug RNA used random hexamers. TCRdb re-derived calls from the immunoSEQ multiplex PCR reads in MiXCR, one entry per CDR3 protein. The sample comprises approximately 190,000 distinct CDR3 sequences, approximately 93% of which are singletons, and 0.1% rests with the top ten. The source material was CD4+ T cells from PBMCs. These receptors all come from a human donor in good health.

The gene calls are TRBV20-1 and TRBJ2-1; 9 nucleotides match TRBD2. CDR3 length equals 14 residues. Germline loops: CDR1 DFQATT, CDR2 SNEGSKA (reference sequence). V lost 5 bases to trimming and J lost 3 bases; unmatched junction nucleotides: 5. The CDR3, as DNA: TGCAGTGCTGTTATACTAGCGGGCTACAATGAGCAGTTCTTC. This translates into CSAVILAGYNEQFF.

The chain recombines TRBV20-1 with TRBJ1-4; D ambiguous. CDR1 and CDR2 (germline): DFQATT, SNEGSKA (reference sequence). V lost 5 bases and J 7 bases, leaving 17 bases between the germline ends. The CDR3 loop spans 14 amino acids. CDR3 nucleotide sequence: TGCAGTGCTGTCCCCCCGACGGGCCTTGAAAAACTGTTTTTT. Encoded protein: CSAVPPTGLEKLFF.

This chain uses TRBV7-9 with TRBJ1-2; 10 nucleotides line up with TRBD1. CDR1 and CDR2 (germline): SEHNR, FQNEAQ (reference sequence). The CDR3 is 14 amino acids. The V segment lost 3 bases and the J segment 6 bases; nucleotides outside the gene matches: 4. Written as DNA, the CDR3 is TGTGCCAGCAGCTTCCGGGACAGGGGTAATGGCTACACCTTC. Translation gives CASSFRDRGNGYTF.

This sequence joins TRBV5-6 and TRBJ2-2, with a weak D call TRBD2 (6 bases). The CDR3 consists of 17 residues. Trimming took 0 bases from V and 1 from J, leaving 13 bases between them. Germline V gene lookup returns CDR1 SGHDT and CDR2 YYEEEE. The CDR3 DNA is TGTGCCAGCAGCTTGGGGGGAGCAGCGGGGAACACCGGGGAGCTGTTTTTT. It yields the protein CASSLGGAAGNTGELFF.

The rearrangement joins TRBV2 to TRBJ2-5; maybe TRBD1 (6 bases). The CDR3 totals 12 residues. With 8 bases removed from V and 6 bases from J, the gap between germline ends came to 13 bases. CDR1 is SNHLY and CDR2 is FYNNEI in the germline V gene. CDR3 coding DNA: TGTGCCAGCGTTTCGAGGGGGAAGACCCAGTACTTC. Protein: CASVSRGKTQYF.

V and J are TRBV20-1 and TRBJ2-3; TRBD1 aligns across 7 bases. V lost 3 bases and J lost 5; bases outside the gene matches: 11. The CDR3 covers 15 residues. Germline-derived CDR1 and CDR2 are DFQATT and SNEGSKA (reference sequence). The CDR3 spells CSASMEQGLGDTQYF. The CDR3 DNA is TGCAGTGCTAGTATGGAACAGGGGCTAGGAGATACGCAGTATTTT.

The CDR3 DNA is TGTGCCAGCAGCCCCTACCTCTCAACCGGGGAGCTGTTTTTT. Translating gives CASSPYLSTGELFF. The rearrangement links TRBV9 to TRBJ2-2; no firm D call. Trimming took 4 bases from V and 5 from J, leaving 12 bases between them. The CDR3 runs 14 residues. Germline assignment: CDR1 SGDLS and CDR2 YYNGEE.

The gene calls are TRBV2 and TRBJ1-2, with D perhaps TRBD1 (6 bases). Looked up from germline, CDR1 is SNHLY and CDR2 is FYNNEI. CDR3 length: 12 amino acids. V gave up 3 bases and J gave up 14 bases, with 16 bases separating them. CDR3 loop: CASSDSGGRETF. The CDR3 bases are TGTGCCAGCAGTGATTCGGGGGGGCGCGAGACCTTC.

This chain connects TRBV10-3 to TRBJ2-7, with 7 bases identical to TRBD1. Looked up from germline, CDR1 is ENHRY and CDR2 is SYGVKD. The CDR3 extends over 13 amino acids. V lost 7 bases and J lost 5; bases outside the gene matches: 8. The CDR3 nucleotides read TGTGCCATCACCGGAACAGGGGTGAACGAGCAGTACTTC. Its translation is CAITGTGVNEQYF.

The chain has TRBV20-1 and TRBJ2-5; TRBD2 aligns across 8 bases. Germline-derived CDR1 and CDR2 are DFQATT and SNEGSKA (reference sequence). V lost 2 bases to trimming and J lost 5 bases; unmatched junction nucleotides: 10. The CDR3 spans 15 residues. The CDR3 loop is CSARSLSGADETQYF. As DNA, the CDR3 is TGCAGTGCTAGATCGCTTAGCGGGGCGGACGAGACCCAGTACTTC.

The chain joins TRBV14 to TRBJ1-2; D is possibly TRBD1 (5 bases). Deletions cut 2 bases from V and 7 bases from J, with 14 bases between. This CDR3 contains 14 residues. Germline V gene lookup returns CDR1 SGHDN and CDR2 FVKESK. The CDR3 sequence is CASSQSSGRGGYTF. DNA for the CDR3: TGTGCCAGCAGCCAAAGCTCAGGGCGGGGTGGCTACACCTTC.

This clonotype was observed a handful of times. This chain uses TRBV18 with TRBJ2-7; unclear D gene. The ends were cut back, 2 bases at V and 2 bases at J, with 10 bases in the middle. Germline-derived CDR1 and CDR2 are KGHSH and LQKENI. This CDR3 has 14 amino acids. The CDR3 nucleotides read TGTGCCAGCTCACCATCGGCCGGCCCCTACGAGCAGTACTTC. It encodes CASSPSAGPYEQYF.

This clonotype was detected a few times. The chain carries TRBV27 and TRBJ1-1; tentative D call: TRBD1 (6 bases). The V end was cut by 3 bases, the J end by 7 bases, with 15 bases between. CDR3 length: 14 amino acids. CDR1 is MNHEY, CDR2 SMNVEV, per germline (reference sequence). The CDR3 loop reads CASSFGGASSEAFF. CDR3 sequence (DNA): TGTGCCAGCAGTTTCGGGGGGGCTTCGAGTGAAGCTTTCTTT.

For this clonotype: Germline and junction disagree at one end, which may indicate a read error. V and J are TRBV29-1 and TRBJ2-1; D tentatively reads TRBD1 or TRBD2 (5 bases each). The CDR3 sequence is 14 residues long. Germline V gene data show CDR1 as SQVTM and CDR2 as ANQGSEA. DNA of the CDR3: TGCAGCGCATTGGGGATGGGGACCTACAATGAGCAGCTCTTC. This sequence encodes CSALGMGTYNEQLF.

The J gene is TRBJ2-2, the V gene TRBV28; 7 bases fit TRBD1. The CDR3 runs 12 residues. Germline trimming cut 7 bases from V and 7 bases from J; bases unmatched to any gene: 3. Germline V gives CDR1 MDHEN, CDR2 SYDVKM. The CDR3 sequence is CASKGAGGELFF. CDR3 DNA: TGTGCCAGCAAGGGGGCTGGCGGGGAGCTGTTTTTT.

The chain links TRBV7-3 to TRBJ2-5; D gene unclear. Germline V gene lookup returns CDR1 SGHTA and CDR2 FQGTGA. CDR3 length equals 13 residues. Trimming shortened V by 2 bases and J by 1 base, and 5 bases separated the two germline ends. Here the CDR3 reads CASSLSIQETQYF. The CDR3 bases are TGTGCCAGCAGCTTATCGATCCAAGAGACCCAGTACTTC.

The gene calls are TRBV12-3 or TRBV12-4 and TRBJ1-2, with 7 bases identical to TRBD1. V dropped 2 bases and J dropped 7; count of bases not matched to a gene: 4. The CDR3 runs 13 residues. CDR3 in DNA: TGTGCCAGCAGTTTATCAGGGGGTTCTGGCTACACCTTC. It is translated as CASSLSGGSGYTF.